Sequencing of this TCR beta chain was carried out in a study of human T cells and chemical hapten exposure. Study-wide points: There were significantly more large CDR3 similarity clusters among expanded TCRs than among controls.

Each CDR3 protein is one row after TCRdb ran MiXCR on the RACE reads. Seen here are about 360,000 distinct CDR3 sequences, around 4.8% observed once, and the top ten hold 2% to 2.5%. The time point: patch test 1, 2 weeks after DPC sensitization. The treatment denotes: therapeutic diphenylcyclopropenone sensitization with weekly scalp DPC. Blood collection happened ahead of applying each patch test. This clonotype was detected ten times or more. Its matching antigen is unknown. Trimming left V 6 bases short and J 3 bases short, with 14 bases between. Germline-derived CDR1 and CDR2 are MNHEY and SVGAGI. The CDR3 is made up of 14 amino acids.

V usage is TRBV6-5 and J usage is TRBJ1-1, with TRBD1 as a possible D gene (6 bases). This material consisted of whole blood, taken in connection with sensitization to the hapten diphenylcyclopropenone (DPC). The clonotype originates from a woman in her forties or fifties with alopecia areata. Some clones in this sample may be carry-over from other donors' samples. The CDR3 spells CASRLQGGDTEAFF. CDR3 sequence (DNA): TGTGCCAGCAGGCTACAGGGAGGGGACACTGAAGCTTTCTTT.